Listed below are T cell receptor beta chains from one sample, sequenced in a study of T cells expressing NK-cell markers. TCRdb re-called the 5' RACE reads; one entry per CDR3 protein, DNA not given. The sample totals about half a million distinct CDR3 sequences. The sequenced sample consisted of blood T cells: a sorted CD56 or NKG2C T cell subset, CD4+ or CD8+ T cells, or bulk PBMC T cells (not recorded which). The receptors derive from a woman aged 45-65 years in good health. Both conserved end residues are part of each CDR3.

J | V | CDR3
TRBJ1-1 | TRBV12-3/TRBV12-4 | CASSLTGWEAFF
TRBJ2-1 | TRBV20-1 | CSARRRGLTVEQFF
TRBJ1-1 | TRBV6-6 | CASTIQGLWTEAFF
TRBJ2-1 | TRBV12-3/TRBV12-4 | CASNWWGSGRPVFSVSYNEQFF
TRBJ2-2 | TRBV7-8 | CASSSQAGTLLAELFF
TRBJ2-7 | TRBV20-1 | CSARALLAGFGIGEQYF
TRBJ1-2 | TRBV2 | CASSEWGRGDYGYTF
TRBJ1-4 | TRBV20-1 | CSARGDNEKLFF
TRBJ2-1 | TRBV18 | CASSPKREGLWPYNEQFF
TRBJ1-3 | TRBV3-1 | CASSQALPSSSGNTIYF
TRBJ2-4 | TRBV29-1 | CSVLAGENIQYF
TRBJ2-1 | TRBV12-3/TRBV12-4 | CASSSRGGSIYNEQFF
TRBJ2-3 | TRBV24-1 | CATSPRDGDTQYF
TRBJ2-2 | TRBV3-1 | CASSHSTGRGELFF
TRBJ2-1 | TRBV10-3 | CAISDPGSRLREQFF
TRBJ2-7 | TRBV5-1 | CASSLGSAYEQYF
TRBJ1-5 | TRBV6-9 | CASSCIRTGNRGNQPQHF
TRBJ2-5 | TRBV29-1 | CSVVGSSQETQYF
TRBJ2-1 | TRBV11-2 | CASSLDGRAIKFF
TRBJ2-2 | TRBV11-1 | CASNIGGAGGYTGELFF
TRBJ2-3 | TRBV6-2/TRBV6-3 | CASSYSIPSGRAQTSTDTQYF
TRBJ2-2 | TRBV3-1 | CASSSRVAGTGELFF
TRBJ1-2 | TRBV6-5 | CASSSTGTGYGYTF
TRBJ2-4 | TRBV20-1 | CSAPILAKNIQYF
TRBJ1-5 | TRBV15 | CATSRVVSLAGNQPQHF
TRBJ2-3 | TRBV2 | CASSGTATRSTDTQYF
TRBJ2-1 | TRBV5-1 | CASSPAEGRPGYNEQFF
TRBJ1-5 | TRBV24-1 | CATSESGTALYSNQPQHF
TRBJ2-1 | TRBV6-1 | CASKGGNTRTNEQFF
TRBJ1-1 | TRBV5-8 | CASPRGDTGGANTEAFF
TRBJ1-1 | TRBV6-2/TRBV6-3 | CASSYSGQFTEAFF
TRBJ2-5 | TRBV4-2 | CASSQGGMEETQYF
TRBJ2-3 | TRBV7-9 | CASGDRGQDTQYF
TRBJ2-1 | TRBV24-1 | CATSDLEIPRGQFF
TRBJ1-4 | TRBV12-3/TRBV12-4 | CASSRTGTEKEKLFF
TRBJ1-5 | TRBV12-3/TRBV12-4 | CASSRTGTAQHF
TRBJ1-1 | TRBV24-1 | CANDSMVTEAFF